A single sample is the source of the 3 T cell receptor beta chains below, sequenced in a study of blood T cell repertoires in COVID-19. Assay: immunoSEQ multiplex PCR; the TCRdb copy retains only in-frame clones and omits some. The sample contains around 200,000 clones, roughly 82% of which appear only once. The specimen sequenced was PBMCs or T cells enriched from blood (not recorded which). These receptors all stem from a man aged 40-50 years with acute COVID-19.

The chain uses TRBV25-1 and TRBJ2-5; D is undetermined. The germline V gene encodes CDR1 MGHDK and CDR2 SYGVNS. Trimming cost V 8 bases and J 7 bases, with 14 bases left between them. The CDR3 is made up of 12 amino acids. This CDR3 is CASLGEMRTQYF. The CDR3 region has the DNA TGTGCCAGCCTCGGAGAGATGCGGACCCAGTACTTC.

J is TRBJ2-3 and V is TRBV19, with a possible D match to TRBD2 (6 bases). Germline V CDR1 and CDR2: LNHDA, SQIVND (reference sequence). The CDR3 consists of 16 residues. Trimming pared 4 bases from V and 3 bases from J, leaving 17 bases between. The CDR3 bases are TGTGCCAGTAGTAATAAGACGGGAGATGGTACAGATACGCAGTATTTT. Amino acids: CASSNKTGDGTDTQYF.

The V call is TRBV30, the J call TRBJ2-7; D unresolved. V gave up 2 bases and J gave up 4 bases, with 6 bases separating them. The CDR3 runs to 11 residues. Per the germline V gene, CDR1 is GTSNPN and CDR2 is SVGIG (reference sequence). CDR3 DNA: TGTGCCTGGAGTCTCGGTTACGAGCAGTACTTC. It translates to CAWSLGYEQYF. Looking up the rest from reference TRBV30 and TRBJ2-7 gives the full variable domain: SQTIHQWPATLVQPVGSPLSLECTVEGTSNPNLYWYRQAAGRGLQLLFYSVGIGQISSEVPQNLSASRPQDRQFILSSKKLLLSDSGFYLCAWSLGYEQYFGPGTRLTVT.